The clone carrying this T cell receptor (beta chain) was counted at least ten times. The target antigen is unknown. Germline CDR1 SGDLS, CDR2 YYNGEE. The CDR3 is 15 amino acids. The ends were cut back, 5 bases at V and 1 base at J, with 14 bases in the middle. The sample is drawn from a study of blood T cells in healthy people across ages. Broader study findings: Per million T cells, TCR beta diversity dropped about linearly as age rose.

Primed by a sample-barcoded 5' primer and a J-beta primer mix, a second PCR proceeded for roughly 7 to 12 cycles. TCRdb reprocessed the 5' RACE reads via MiXCR and lists one record per CDR3 protein. Among about 900,000 distinct CDR3 sequences listed, roughly 52% were seen once. Sample: blood. The clonotype originates from a man aged 25 to 40 in good health. V and J are TRBV9 and TRBJ2-3; D is tentatively TRBD1 or TRBD2 (6 bases each). CDR3 in DNA: TGTGCCAGCAGTGTCGAGGGGGGAGGCACAGATACGCAGTATTTT. Translation: CASSVEGGGTDTQYF.